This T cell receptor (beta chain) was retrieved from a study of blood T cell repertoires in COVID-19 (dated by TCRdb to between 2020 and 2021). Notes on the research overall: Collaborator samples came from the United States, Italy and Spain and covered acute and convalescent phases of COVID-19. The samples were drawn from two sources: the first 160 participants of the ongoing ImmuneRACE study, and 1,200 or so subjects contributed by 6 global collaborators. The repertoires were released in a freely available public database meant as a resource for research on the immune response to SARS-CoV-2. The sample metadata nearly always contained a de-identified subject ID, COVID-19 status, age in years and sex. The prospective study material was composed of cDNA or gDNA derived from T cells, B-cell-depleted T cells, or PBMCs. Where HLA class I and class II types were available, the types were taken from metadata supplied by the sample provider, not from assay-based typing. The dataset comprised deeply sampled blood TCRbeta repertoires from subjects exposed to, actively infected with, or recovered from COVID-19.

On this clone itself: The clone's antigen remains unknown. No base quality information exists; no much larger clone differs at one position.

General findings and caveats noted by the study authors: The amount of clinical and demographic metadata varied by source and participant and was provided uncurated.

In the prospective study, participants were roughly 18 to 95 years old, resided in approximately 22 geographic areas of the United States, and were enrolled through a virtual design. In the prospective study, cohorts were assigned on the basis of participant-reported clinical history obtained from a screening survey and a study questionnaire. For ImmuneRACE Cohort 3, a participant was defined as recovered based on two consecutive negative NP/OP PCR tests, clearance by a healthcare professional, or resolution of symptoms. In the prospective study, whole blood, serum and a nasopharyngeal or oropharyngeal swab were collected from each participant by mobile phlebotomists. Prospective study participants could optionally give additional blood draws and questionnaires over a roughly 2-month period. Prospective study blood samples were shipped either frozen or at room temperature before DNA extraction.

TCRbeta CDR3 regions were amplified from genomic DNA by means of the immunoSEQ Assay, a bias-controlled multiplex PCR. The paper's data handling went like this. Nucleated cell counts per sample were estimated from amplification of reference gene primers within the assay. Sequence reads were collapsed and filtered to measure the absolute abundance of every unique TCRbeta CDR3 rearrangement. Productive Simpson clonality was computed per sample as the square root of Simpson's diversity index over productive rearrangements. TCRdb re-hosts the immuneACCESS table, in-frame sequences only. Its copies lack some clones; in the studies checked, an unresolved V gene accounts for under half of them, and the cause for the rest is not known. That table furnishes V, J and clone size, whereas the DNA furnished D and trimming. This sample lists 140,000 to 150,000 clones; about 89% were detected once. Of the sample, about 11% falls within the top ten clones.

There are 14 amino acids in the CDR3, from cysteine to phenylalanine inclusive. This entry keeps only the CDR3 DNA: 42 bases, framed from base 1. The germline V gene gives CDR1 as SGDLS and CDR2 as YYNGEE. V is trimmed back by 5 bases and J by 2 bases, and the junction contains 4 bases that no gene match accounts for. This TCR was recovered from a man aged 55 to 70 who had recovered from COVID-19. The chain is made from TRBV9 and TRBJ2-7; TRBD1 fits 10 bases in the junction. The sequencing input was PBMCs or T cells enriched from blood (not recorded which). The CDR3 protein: CASSKGQGTYEQYF. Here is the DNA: TGTGCCAGCAGTAAGGGACAGGGGACCTACGAGCAGTACTTC. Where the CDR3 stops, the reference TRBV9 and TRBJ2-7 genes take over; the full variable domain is DSGVTQTPKHLITATGQRVTLRCSPRSGDLSVYWYQQSLDQGLQFLIQYYNGEERAKGNILERFSAQQFPDLHSELNLSSLELGDSALYFCASSKGQGTYEQYFGPGTRLTVT.